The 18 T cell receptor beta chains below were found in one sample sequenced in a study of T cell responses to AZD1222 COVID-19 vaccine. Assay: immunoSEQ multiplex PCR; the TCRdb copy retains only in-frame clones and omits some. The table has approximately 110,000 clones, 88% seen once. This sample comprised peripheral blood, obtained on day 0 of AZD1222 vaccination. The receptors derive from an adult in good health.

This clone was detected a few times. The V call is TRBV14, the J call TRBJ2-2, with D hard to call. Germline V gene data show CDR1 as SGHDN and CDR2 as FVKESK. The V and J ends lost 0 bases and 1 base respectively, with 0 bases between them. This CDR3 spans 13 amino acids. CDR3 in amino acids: CASSQENTGELFF. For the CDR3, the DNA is TGTGCCAGCAGCCAAGAGAACACCGGGGAGCTGTTTTTT.

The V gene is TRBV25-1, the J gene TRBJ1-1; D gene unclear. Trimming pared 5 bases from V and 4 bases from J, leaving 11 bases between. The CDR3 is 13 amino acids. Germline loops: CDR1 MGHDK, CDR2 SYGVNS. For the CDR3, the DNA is TGTGCCAGCAGTCCGGGCAATCCCACTGAAGCTTTCTTT. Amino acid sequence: CASSPGNPTEAFF.

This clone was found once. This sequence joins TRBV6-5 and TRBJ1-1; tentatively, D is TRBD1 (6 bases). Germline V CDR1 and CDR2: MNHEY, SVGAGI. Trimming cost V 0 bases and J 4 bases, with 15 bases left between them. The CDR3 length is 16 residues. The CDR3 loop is CASSYSAGVSGTEAFF. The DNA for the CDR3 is TGTGCCAGCAGTTACTCAGCAGGGGTGTCGGGCACTGAAGCTTTCTTT.

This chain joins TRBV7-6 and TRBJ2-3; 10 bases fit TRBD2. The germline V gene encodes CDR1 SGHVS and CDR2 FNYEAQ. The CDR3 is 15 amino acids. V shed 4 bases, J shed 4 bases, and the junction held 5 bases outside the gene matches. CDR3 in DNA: TGTGCCAGCAGCTCAATAGCGGGGGGCTCAGATACGCAGTATTTT. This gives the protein CASSSIAGGSDTQYF.

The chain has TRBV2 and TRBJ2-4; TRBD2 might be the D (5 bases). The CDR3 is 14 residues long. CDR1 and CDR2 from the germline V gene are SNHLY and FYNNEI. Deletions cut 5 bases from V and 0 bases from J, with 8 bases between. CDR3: CASSSSPAKNIQYF. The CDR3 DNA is TGTGCCAGCAGTTCTAGCCCAGCCAAAAACATTCAGTACTTC.

Written as DNA, the CDR3 is TGTGCCAGTAAAAGGGAGGATGGTTCCTACGAGCAGTACTTC. Its protein product is CASKREDGSYEQYF. The rearrangement joins TRBV6-5 to TRBJ2-7; TRBD2 might be the D (6 bases). In germline, CDR1 is MNHEY, CDR2 SVGAGI. Trimming took off 9 bases at V and 1 base at J, with 16 bases between the two ends. There are 14 residues in the CDR3.

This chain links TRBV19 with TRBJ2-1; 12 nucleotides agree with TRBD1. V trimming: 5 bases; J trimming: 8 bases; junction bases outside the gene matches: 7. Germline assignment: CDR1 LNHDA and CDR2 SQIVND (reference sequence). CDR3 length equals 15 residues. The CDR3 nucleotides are TGTGCCAGTAGTGTAAGCGGGACAGGGGGCTATGAGCAGTTCTTC. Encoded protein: CASSVSGTGGYEQFF.

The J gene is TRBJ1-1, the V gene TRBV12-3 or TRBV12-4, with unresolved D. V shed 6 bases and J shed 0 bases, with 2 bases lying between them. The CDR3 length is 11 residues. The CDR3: CASRMNTEAFF. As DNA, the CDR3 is TGTGCCAGCAGAATGAACACTGAAGCTTTCTTT.

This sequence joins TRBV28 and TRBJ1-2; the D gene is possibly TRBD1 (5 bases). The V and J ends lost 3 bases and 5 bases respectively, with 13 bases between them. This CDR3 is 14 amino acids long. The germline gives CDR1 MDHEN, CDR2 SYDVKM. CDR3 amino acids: CASSFSGQAYGYTF. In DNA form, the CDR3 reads TGTGCCAGCAGTTTTTCGGGGCAGGCATATGGCTACACCTTC.

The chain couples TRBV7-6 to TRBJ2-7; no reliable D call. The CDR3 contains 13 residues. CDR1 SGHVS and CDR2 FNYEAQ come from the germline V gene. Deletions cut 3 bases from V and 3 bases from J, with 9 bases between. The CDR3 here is CASSLGASYEQYF. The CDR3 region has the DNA TGTGCCAGCAGCTTGGGTGCTAGCTACGAGCAGTACTTC.

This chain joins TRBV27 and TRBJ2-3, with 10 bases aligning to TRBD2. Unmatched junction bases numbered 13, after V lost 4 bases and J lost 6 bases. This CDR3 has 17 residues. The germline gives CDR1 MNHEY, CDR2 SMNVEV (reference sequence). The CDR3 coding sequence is TGTGCCAGCAGTTCCTCGGAAGGACTAGCGGTTTCCGATACGCAGTATTTT. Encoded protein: CASSSSEGLAVSDTQYF.

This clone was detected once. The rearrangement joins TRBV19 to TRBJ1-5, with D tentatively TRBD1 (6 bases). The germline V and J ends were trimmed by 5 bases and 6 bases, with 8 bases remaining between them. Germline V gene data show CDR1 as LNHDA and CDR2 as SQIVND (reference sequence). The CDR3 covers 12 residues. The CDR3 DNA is TGTGCCAGTAGTCCCAGGGGTCAGCCCCAGCATTTT. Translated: CASSPRGQPQHF. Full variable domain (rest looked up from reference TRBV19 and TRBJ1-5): DGGITQSPKYLFRKEGQNVTLSCEQNLNHDAMYWYRQDPGQGLRLIYYSQIVNDFQKGDIAEGYSVSREKKESFPLTVTSAQKNPTAFYLCASSPRGQPQHFGDGTRLSIL.

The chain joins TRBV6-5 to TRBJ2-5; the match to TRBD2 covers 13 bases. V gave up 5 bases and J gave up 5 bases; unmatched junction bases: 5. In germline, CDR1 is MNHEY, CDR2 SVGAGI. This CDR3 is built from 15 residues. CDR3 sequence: CASSPGTSGVETQYF. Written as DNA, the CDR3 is TGTGCCAGCAGTCCCGGGACTAGCGGGGTTGAGACCCAGTACTTC.

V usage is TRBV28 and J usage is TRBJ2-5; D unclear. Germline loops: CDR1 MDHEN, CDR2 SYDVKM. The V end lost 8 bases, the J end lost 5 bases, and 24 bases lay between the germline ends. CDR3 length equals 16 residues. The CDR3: CASLSTTGTRWETQYF. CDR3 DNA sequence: TGTGCCAGCCTTTCAACGACGGGTACAAGATGGGAGACCCAGTACTTC.

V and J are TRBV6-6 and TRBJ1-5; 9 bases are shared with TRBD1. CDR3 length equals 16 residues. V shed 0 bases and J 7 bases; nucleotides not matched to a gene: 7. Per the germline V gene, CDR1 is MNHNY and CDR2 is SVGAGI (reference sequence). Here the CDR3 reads CASSYSGQGLGQPQHF. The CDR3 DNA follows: TGTGCCAGCAGTTACTCTGGACAGGGGTTAGGGCAGCCCCAGCATTTT.

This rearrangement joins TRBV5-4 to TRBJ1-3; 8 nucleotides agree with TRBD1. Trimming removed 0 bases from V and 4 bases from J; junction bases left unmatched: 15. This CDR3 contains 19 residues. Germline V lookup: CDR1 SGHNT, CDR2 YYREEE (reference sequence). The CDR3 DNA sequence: TGTGCCAGCAGCTTGGACAGGGGGATAAAAGGGGTCTCCGGAAACACCATATATTTT. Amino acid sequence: CASSLDRGIKGVSGNTIYF.

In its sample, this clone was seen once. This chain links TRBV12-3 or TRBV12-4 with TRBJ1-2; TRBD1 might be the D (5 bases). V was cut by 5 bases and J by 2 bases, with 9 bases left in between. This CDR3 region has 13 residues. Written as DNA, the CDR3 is TGTGCCAGCAGTCCGGGACTCAACTATGGCTACACCTTC. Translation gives CASSPGLNYGYTF.

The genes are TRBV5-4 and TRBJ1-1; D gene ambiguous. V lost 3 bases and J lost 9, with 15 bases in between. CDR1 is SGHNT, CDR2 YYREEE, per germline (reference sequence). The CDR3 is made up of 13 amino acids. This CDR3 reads CASSSNRDFKAFF. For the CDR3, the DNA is TGTGCCAGCAGCTCCAACCGGGATTTCAAAGCTTTCTTT.